A single T cell receptor (beta chain) is shown here with its context. These data belong to a study of long-term antiretroviral therapy in people with HIV. A v3.0 immunoSEQ assay was performed at survey level. Profiling relied on immunoSEQ multiplex PCR, and the TCRdb table lists in-frame clones only, not all of them. The sample lists tens of thousands of clones, roughly four fifths seen once, with 6.2% in the top ten. The CDR3 is 15 amino acids. Germline CDR1 and CDR2: SGHVS and FQNEAQ. The V end lost 0 bases, the J end lost 3 bases, and 12 bases lay between the germline ends. This material consisted of unsorted PBMCs, taken 1 year after starting antiretroviral therapy. This receptor was identified in a young man with HIV. V is TRBV7-8 and J is TRBJ2-7; D gene unclear. DNA for the CDR3: TGTGCCAGCAGCTTAGCCGGTACGGAACTCTACGAGCAGTACTTC. It codes for CASSLAGTELYEQYF.